This T cell receptor (beta chain) stems from a study of cytomegalovirus exposure and HLA in healthy donors (dated by TCRdb to 2016 to 2017). For context, the study as a whole: An earlier analysis of several hundred of the donors reported 250 to 300 Gb of sequence data and 100 million to 140 million unique TCR beta sequences from 150 million to 200 million T cells. Around 300 gigabases of sequencing data and around 87 million unique TCR sequences were included in an early release covering several hundred HLA-typed donors. Of the approximately 400 genotyped donors, 75% to 85% were placed in the genetic ancestry cluster associated with self-reported Caucasian donors. The study aimed to test whether signatures of past pathogen exposure could be identified by cataloging public T cell receptors. The study used immunosequencing to profile the T cell repertoires of 600 to 850 subjects and linked those repertoires to cytomegalovirus serostatus. In addition to the first cohort of approximately 650 subjects, a separate validation cohort of approximately 120 different subjects was used. To predict cytomegalovirus infection status, the study combined high-throughput TCR immunosequencing, statistical association of individual TCRs with disease status, and machine learning. In a later analysis, previously published TCR beta repertoires from fewer than 750 donors were re-analyzed and high-resolution HLA genotyping was added so that TCR occurrence patterns could be studied. Rather than using new phenotypic data, the later analysis identified candidate immune exposures from TCR beta sequences and from how often those sequences occurred across donors. To decide whether each TCR beta V gene segment behaved as functional or pseudogenic, an earlier analysis of over 500 of the donors relied on high-throughput TCR beta sequencing. Alongside the repertoire data, information on donor age, sex, ethnicity and CMV serostatus was compiled. A later genetic analysis used genome-wide SNP genotypes for about 65% of the 666 donors, treating that subset as a discovery cohort. All discovery cohort repertoires had been generated using a single sequencing platform. HLA typing covered class I and class II loci at four-digit resolution. The number of typed donors differed by locus: about 629-630 for A, B, C, DRB1 and DQB1; roughly 510 for DQA1; around 580 for DPA1; and about 450 for DPB1. Four to six DR-DQ haplotypes were handled as single units for association and clustering, since linkage in the cohort was strong. Among 300 to 450 genotyped donors of the cohort, an average of around 240,000 unique TCR beta nucleotide sequences were sequenced per donor, approximately 20% of them non-productive.

In total, over 600 healthy bone marrow donors made up the cohort. At the time of sampling, all cohort members were nominally healthy, though unrecorded immune exposures were likely present. The donor tested CMV seropositive and was one of the 289 seropositive cohort members. A peripheral blood sample was provided by each donor, and peripheral blood mononuclear cells were used for TCR beta sequencing. The Qiagen DNeasy Blood Extraction Kit was used to extract genomic DNA from the blood cell samples. The study at large found these results: A later analysis associated approximately 17,000 TCR beta sequences with specific HLA alleles at a false discovery rate of 0.05. For the cohort, immune exposure information was limited to CMV serostatus. Correlated functional status among segregating V segments might reflect linkage disequilibrium, but an unknown experimental factor could not be ruled out. The classifier was reported to diagnose cytomegalovirus status with high specificity and sensitivity in both the original cohort and the validation cohort. In a later analysis, HLA-associated TCR beta chains showed more clonal expansion and lower generation probabilities than non-associated chains that were equally common. In an earlier analysis of over 550 of the donors, most TCR beta V segments were observed in productive rearrangements about 87% or about 30% of the time, broadly matching IMGT annotations. This cohort had only TCR beta chains sequenced, and the lack of alpha or paired-chain data limited which features could be detected. A total of 164 TCR beta chains were listed by the study as associated with cytomegalovirus. When HLA alleles, especially DR and DQ, strongly co-occurred, attributing TCR associations to individual alleles was difficult. Most TCR sequences were observed very rarely across donors, whereas some public TCRs were present in many individuals. In a later genetic analysis, a missense DCLRE1C variant was associated with V-gene and J-gene trimming of TCR beta chains, and the association was replicated in an independent cohort. In a later analysis, the rate of TCR association differed among HLA loci, with DRB1 alleles having the most associated TCRs and HLA-C alleles having the fewest. HLA typing was unavailable for some donors at each locus, so association tests used only the typed subset. A later genetic analysis reported fewer N-insertions in productive TCRs among donors in an Asian-associated ancestry cluster than the roughly 700-donor mean. The earlier analysis of fewer than 750 of the donors excluded some 16 rarely observed V segments, including chromosome 9 orphons, because counts were too low. According to the authors, the approach could potentially be generalized to other disease states and immunological phenotypes. According to a later analysis, parvovirus B19, influenza, CMV and Epstein-Barr virus appeared linked to several top co-occurrence clusters. Most CMV-associated TCR beta chains appeared to be HLA-restricted in a later analysis, and the HLA associations seemed to be driven largely by CMV exposure. A few of the identified cytomegalovirus-associated TCR beta chains were confirmed in vitro to be specific for cytomegalovirus antigens. Some IMGT-functional V segments, including TRBV6-2 and TRBV6-3, could not be distinguished by the 87-base-pair reads and were therefore excluded. A cluster of highly shared sequence variants was judged likely to be a technical artifact of the sequencing pipeline. A further reported finding was that TCR beta sequences accurately predicted the HLA-A and HLA-B alleles for most subjects in the first cohort. Sequencing depth was assumed to be roughly uniform across donors in the presence/absence analyses, though that assumption may not hold.

There are a few counts of this clone. Its recognized antigen is unknown. Base qualities were left out, and no much larger clone turns up one base away. The library was generated by the immunoSEQ multiplex PCR assay. The multiplex PCR relied on a mix of 60 forward primers for TCR Vbeta segments and 13 reverse primers for TCR Jbeta segments. The CDR3 region of rearranged TCR beta genes was amplified from genomic DNA by a multiplex PCR assay. Amplified TCR beta libraries were sequenced as 87-base-pair reads on the Illumina HiSeq System. Per the original workflow: A later analysis counted about 80 million unique TCR beta chains across the approximately 700 repertoires, and around 9.9 million of these chains were shared by at least two donors. Raw reads were error-corrected and collapsed into unique sequences by a nearest-neighbor algorithm in which closely related sequences were merged to remove PCR and sequencing errors. V, D and J gene segments were assigned by aligning CDR3 sequences to IMGT reference sequences. For a sequence to be retained, a match of at least six nucleotides to both a V gene segment and a J gene segment was required. Rearrangements were called productive when the CDR3 lacked stop codons and stayed in frame with V and J; all others were non-productive. CDR3 was defined according to IMGT convention as the region running from the second conserved V-encoded cysteine to the conserved J-encoded phenylalanine. The earlier analysis of around 640 of the donors excluded sequences that lacked an unambiguous match to a single V gene segment. An earlier analysis of several hundred of the donors classified V segments as functional when productive rearrangements were above 56.7% and as segregating when the standard deviation between donors was above 5%. A statistical classification framework was built to diagnose cytomegalovirus status from the catalog of TCR beta chain sequences. In a later analysis, V and J genes were assigned by comparing TCR nucleotide sequences against IMGT/GENE-DB human TR gene sequences. The TCRdist pipeline was used in a later analysis to assign CDR3 sequences and most-parsimonious VDJ recombination scenarios. A later analysis defined each TCR beta chain by its CDR3 amino acid sequence plus V-gene family, and excluded reads lacking a unique V-gene family. To address suspected cross-contamination and a sequencing artifact, a later analysis removed 592 highly shared, low-generation-probability nucleotide sequences. In a later analysis, a clonal expansion index for each public chain was calculated from normalized within-repertoire ranks of inferred template counts. A later analysis computed generation probabilities with a VDJ recombination model fitted to out-of-frame rearrangements, and checked the results against IGoR. In a later analysis, hypergeometric tests were used to score TCR-TCR, TCR-HLA and TCR-CMV co-occurrence, with a repertoire-size bias correction applied to TCR pairs. False discovery rates were estimated in a later analysis by permuting HLA or CMV assignments 20 times. In a later analysis, co-occurring TCRs were grouped with DBSCAN, and TCRdist sequence similarity was added when clustering was performed within HLA-allele-positive subsets. Co-occurrence clustering excluded repertoires with fewer than 30,000 or more than 120,000 public chains, plus five with anomalous nucleotide sharing. Here the immuneACCESS table is served through TCRdb, limited to in-frame sequences with V and J called. Missing clones are a known gap in these copies; in checked studies unresolved V genes cover under half, and the rest lacks a known reason. Clonal size and the V and J genes are those of that table, whereas D and trimming came from the DNA. The sample yields roughly 100,000 clones; roughly three quarters were counted once. Clones ranked in the top ten supply approximately 11% of the sample.

Measured from the cysteine to the phenylalanine, the CDR3 is 14 residues long. Solely the CDR3 DNA is kept, with 42 bases framed from the first base. The V and J ends are trimmed by 1 base and 4 bases, leaving 11 bases between them. The germline V gene (reference sequence) yields GTSNPN for CDR1 and SVGIG for CDR2. The sample consisted of PBMCs. The source of this sequence is a man aged 40-49 years in good health and CMV-seropositive. The receptor chain draws on TRBV30 and TRBJ1-5, with TRBD1 perhaps the D gene, on 6 matching bases. This receptor has the CDR3 CAWSAGDLNQPQHF. The DNA is TGTGCCTGGAGTGCAGGGGATCTGAATCAGCCCCAGCATTTT. With the portions outside the CDR3 filled from the reference TRBV30 and TRBJ1-5 genes, the complete variable region becomes SQTIHQWPATLVQPVGSPLSLECTVEGTSNPNLYWYRQAAGRGLQLLFYSVGIGQISSEVPQNLSASRPQDRQFILSSKKLLLSDSGFYLCAWSAGDLNQPQHFGDGTRLSIL.